The source of this TCR beta chain is a study of blood T cell repertoires in COVID-19. Study as a whole: Whether acute or convalescent, the COVID-19 samples came from the United States, Italy and Spain.

Trimming left V 5 bases short and J 0 bases short, with 17 bases between. Germline V gene data show CDR1 as MNHNY and CDR2 as SVGAGI (reference sequence). This CDR3 contains 18 residues. As handled by the study authors: Reference gene primer amplification gave nucleated cell count estimates. Clones were read by immunoSEQ multiplex PCR, and TCRdb kept only the in-frame ones, dropping some. V, J and clone size reflect that table, while D and trimming were determined from the DNA. In the table there are some 150,000 clones, 78% of which are singletons. Cohort 3 recovery required two negative PCRs, clearance, or symptom resolution.

V usage is TRBV6-6 and J usage is TRBJ2-6; TRBD2 might be the D (6 bases). This receptor was obtained from a woman in her forties or fifties who had recovered from COVID-19. Sequenced sample: PBMCs or T cells enriched from blood (not recorded which). The CDR3 sequence is CASSRPRGGHSGANVLTF. The CDR3 DNA is TGTGCCAGCAGTCGGCCCCGAGGAGGGCACTCTGGGGCCAACGTCCTGACTTTC.